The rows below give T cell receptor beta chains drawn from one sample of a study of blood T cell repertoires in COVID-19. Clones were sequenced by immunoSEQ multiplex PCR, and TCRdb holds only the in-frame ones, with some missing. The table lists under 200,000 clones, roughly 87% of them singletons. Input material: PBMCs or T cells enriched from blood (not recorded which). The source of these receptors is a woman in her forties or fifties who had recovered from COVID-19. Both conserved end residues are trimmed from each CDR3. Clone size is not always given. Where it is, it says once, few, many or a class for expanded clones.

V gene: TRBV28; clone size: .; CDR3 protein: ASSLTGPPYEQY
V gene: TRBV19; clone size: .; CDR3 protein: ASSKTGDQPQH
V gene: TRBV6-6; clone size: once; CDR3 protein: ASSQGQYTEAF
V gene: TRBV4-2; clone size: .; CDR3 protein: ASSPTQGSTTGELF
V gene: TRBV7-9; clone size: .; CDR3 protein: ASSTPLAGLPSGANVLT
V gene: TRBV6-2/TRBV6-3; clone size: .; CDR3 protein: ASSSGSVKETQY
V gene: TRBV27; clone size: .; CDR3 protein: ASSFNSHYGYT
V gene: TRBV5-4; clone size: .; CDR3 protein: ASSLGGLAGVTDTQY
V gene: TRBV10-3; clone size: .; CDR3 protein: AISERLAGNNEQF
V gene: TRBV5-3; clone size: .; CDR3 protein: ARSLEEGPDFPYGYT
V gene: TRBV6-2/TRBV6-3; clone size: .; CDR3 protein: ASSYSGETQY
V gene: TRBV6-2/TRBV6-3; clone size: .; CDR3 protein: ASSYVSTGELF
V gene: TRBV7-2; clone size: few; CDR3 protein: ASSLTGGSGNTIY
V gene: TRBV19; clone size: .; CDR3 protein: ASSIPSGQAYGYT
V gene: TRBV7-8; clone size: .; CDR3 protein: ASSLAAGDNQPQH